The 15 T cell receptor beta chains reported below all come from one sample, sequenced in a study of T cells after yellow fever vaccination. Each CDR3 protein is one row after TCRdb ran MiXCR on the 5' RACE reads. The sample includes about 550,000 distinct CDR3 sequences, roughly 21% of them seen just once. The sample in question was PBMCs, obtained 15 days after the yellow fever booster vaccination. The receptors stem from a man younger than 45 who received the YFV17D yellow fever vaccine.

This clonotype was counted at least ten times. The chain has TRBV7-2 and TRBJ1-2, with D hard to call. This CDR3 region has 12 residues. V was trimmed by 5 bases and J by 1 base, leaving 5 bases between them. Germline V gene data show CDR1 as SGHTA and CDR2 as FQGNSA. This CDR3 reads CASSPDNYGYTF. CDR3 DNA: TGTGCCAGCAGCCCGGATAACTATGGCTACACCTTC. Looking up the rest from reference TRBV7-2 and TRBJ1-2 gives the full variable domain: GAGVSQSPSNKVTEKGKDVELRCDPISGHTALYWYRQSLGQGLEFLIYFQGNSAPDKSGLPSDRFSAERTGGSVSTLTIQRTQQEDSAVYLCASSPDNYGYTFGSGTRLTVV.

J is TRBJ1-5 and V is TRBV18, with 10 bases identical to TRBD1. Germline CDR1 is KGHSH and CDR2 is LQKENI. J lost 0 bases, V lost 3 bases, and 2 bases had no gene match. The CDR3 loop spans 16 amino acids. CDR3 in amino acids: CASSPGQGDSNQPQHF. CDR3 sequence (DNA): TGTGCCAGCTCACCTGGACAGGGGGATAGCAATCAGCCCCAGCATTTT.

This clonotype was recorded a few times. This rearrangement joins TRBV4-1 to TRBJ2-1; the D is unclear. With 0 bases removed from V and 6 bases from J, the gap between germline ends came to 9 bases. The CDR3 contains 14 residues. The germline CDR1 and CDR2 sequences are MGHRA and YSYEKL. Here the CDR3 DNA reads TGCGCCAGCAGCCAAGATACCCTGGGCAATGAGCAGTTCTTC. Encoded protein: CASSQDTLGNEQFF.

To note about this clonotype: One end of the junction fails to match germline, which may point to a read error. The chain has TRBV6-5 and TRBJ2-7; maybe TRBD1 (6 bases). Germline-derived CDR1 and CDR2 are MNHEY and SVGAGI. The CDR3 loop spans 15 amino acids. The CDR3 DNA sequence: TGTGCCAGCAGTACTGACCTACAGGGTAACGGCGAGCTGTACTTC. Its protein product is CASSTDLQGNGELYF.

The chain employs TRBV7-2 and TRBJ2-5; 8 bases agree with TRBD1. CDR1 and CDR2 from the germline V gene are SGHTA and FQGNSA. The CDR3 covers 16 residues. The V segment lost 4 bases and the J segment 2 bases; nucleotides outside the gene matches: 9. CDR3 bases: TGTGCCAGCAGCTCCCCGGGACAGGCTTCACAAGAGACCCAGTACTTC. As protein: CASSSPGQASQETQYF.

The chain carries TRBV5-6 and TRBJ2-3, with a tentative D call TRBD2 (5 bases). The CDR3 runs 15 residues. V lost 0 bases, J lost 2 bases, and 10 bases lay in between. Germline values: CDR1 SGHDT, CDR2 YYEEEE. The CDR3 region has the DNA TGTGCCAGCAGCTTGGGCGGGCGAAACACAGATACGCAGTATTTT. Encoded protein: CASSLGGRNTDTQYF.

The chain carries TRBV5-1 and TRBJ1-1; possible D gene TRBD1, 6 bases. The V end lost 0 bases, the J end lost 0 bases, and 12 bases lay between the germline ends. This CDR3 spans 16 amino acids. Germline V gene lookup returns CDR1 SGHRS and CDR2 YFSETQ. Here the CDR3 reads CASSLGGPGVNTEAFF. The CDR3 bases are TGCGCCAGCAGCTTGGGGGGGCCAGGGGTGAACACTGAAGCTTTCTTT.

This chain uses TRBV7-2 with TRBJ2-7; 7 nucleotides align to TRBD1. This CDR3 has 15 residues. V lost 5 bases to trimming and J lost 1 base; unmatched junction nucleotides: 8. Germline V gene lookup returns CDR1 SGHTA and CDR2 FQGNSA. The CDR3 loop is CASSLDETGSYEQYF. The CDR3 coding sequence is TGTGCCAGCAGCCTCGACGAGACAGGGTCCTACGAGCAGTACTTC. The variable domain in full, completed from reference TRBV7-2 and TRBJ2-7, reads GAGVSQSPSNKVTEKGKDVELRCDPISGHTALYWYRQSLGQGLEFLIYFQGNSAPDKSGLPSDRFSAERTGGSVSTLTIQRTQQEDSAVYLCASSLDETGSYEQYFGPGTRLTVT.

The chain joins TRBV12-3 or TRBV12-4 to TRBJ1-2; D remains ambiguous. This CDR3 contains 16 residues. Trimming removed 7 bases from V and 5 bases from J, with 23 bases in between. The DNA for the CDR3 is TGTGCCAGCACCCAAAAATGGAGACCCCTCGGTTATGGCTACACCTTC. Encoded protein: CASTQKWRPLGYGYTF.

The rearrangement links TRBV6-2 or TRBV6-3 to TRBJ2-7; D unresolved. V dropped 7 bases and J dropped 2 bases, with 9 bases sitting between them. This CDR3 is 12 amino acids long. Germline values: CDR1 MNHEY, CDR2 SVGEGT. The CDR3 sequence: CASKATAYEQYF. CDR3 DNA sequence: TGTGCCAGCAAGGCTACCGCCTACGAGCAGTACTTC.

The gene calls are TRBV20-1 and TRBJ2-1; no reliable D call. V lost 6 bases to trimming and J lost 7 bases, with 10 bases between them. The CDR3 covers 11 residues. CDR1 is DFQATT and CDR2 is SNEGSKA in the germline V gene (reference sequence). The chain's CDR3 is CSAPFGNEQFF. The CDR3 coding sequence is TGCAGTGCACCCTTTGGTAATGAGCAGTTCTTC.

This clonotype was picked up a small number of times. The V gene is TRBV10-3, the J gene TRBJ1-1, with D perhaps matching TRBD1 (5 bases). Germline CDR1 ENHRY, CDR2 SYGVKD. Trimming pared 11 bases from V and 2 bases from J, leaving 15 bases between. This CDR3 has 13 amino acids. The chain's CDR3 is CAVAGGGNTEAFF. The CDR3 nucleotides are TGTGCCGTGGCCGGGGGAGGCAACACTGAAGCTTTCTTT.

The sample holds a few counts of this clonotype. The V and J genes are TRBV7-2 and TRBJ1-1; D unclear. The CDR3 contains 13 residues. CDR1 and CDR2 from the germline V gene are SGHTA and FQGNSA. Trimming removed 7 bases at V and 2 bases at J, with 11 bases between. CDR3 sequence: CASTLVPNTEAFF. The CDR3 DNA sequence: TGTGCCAGCACCCTAGTACCAAACACTGAAGCTTTCTTT.

V is TRBV5-4 and J is TRBJ2-1; 11 positions agree with TRBD2. The CDR3 covers 15 residues. Germline CDR1 is SGHNT and CDR2 is YYREEE (reference sequence). V dropped 1 base and J dropped 8; count of bases not matched to a gene: 5. The CDR3 nucleotides are TGTGCCAGCAGCTTGACGATAGCGGGAGGGGATGAGCAGTTCTTC. It encodes CASSLTIAGGDEQFF.

V and J are TRBV6-2 or TRBV6-3 and TRBJ2-7; 7 bases line up with TRBD1. Germline values: CDR1 MNHEY, CDR2 SVGEGT. The CDR3 totals 16 residues. Losses at the gene ends were 6 bases for V and 2 bases for J; bases not matched to a gene: 13. DNA for the CDR3: TGTGCCAGCAGGAACACTGGGACAGCCACAACCTACGAGCAGTACTTC. Translating gives CASRNTGTATTYEQYF.